The present T cell receptor beta chain was sequenced within a study of CD8 T cells in ankylosing spondylitis. In regard to this clonotype: Its target is unknown.

Notes on the study in general: One TCR beta motif, made up of roughly 8 highly homologous variants, appeared characteristic of ankylosing spondylitis blood.

TCRdb itself ran the 5' RACE reads through MiXCR, one entry per CDR3 protein. The sample contains a few hundred thousand distinct CDR3 sequences, 20% to 25% of which appear only once. The germline gives CDR1 SGHDN, CDR2 FVKESK. V shed 1 base and J shed 7 bases, with 5 bases lying between them. CDR3 length equals 11 residues. This chain connects TRBV14 to TRBJ2-7; D gene unclear. The sequencing sample was made of blood, either unsorted or a sorted T cell fraction (not recorded which). This sequence was found in a male donor with ankylosing spondylitis. The CDR3 spells CASSQGWEQYF. CDR3 nucleotide sequence: TGTGCCAGCAGCCAAGGGTGGGAGCAGTACTTC.